The 5 T cell receptor beta chains presented below share a single source sample, sequenced in a study of T-cell reconstitution after alpha-beta-depleted transplantation in children. Unique molecular identifiers were built into the TCRbeta library. Using its own MiXCR run on the PCR reads, TCRdb lists one record per CDR3 protein. The sample shows approximately 490,000 distinct CDR3 sequences, under 15% of them seen only once. Here the sequenced sample was PBMCs from the stem cell graft donor, taken from the stem cell graft. The receptors shown here come from a human donor who donated a stem cell graft to a child with combined immunodeficiency.

This clonotype has only a few counts. CDR3 sequence: CASSRVGTQYF. The CDR3 DNA is TGTGCCAGCAGCCGGGTCGGTACGCAGTATTTT. The chain is built from TRBV12-3 or TRBV12-4 and TRBJ2-3, with D uncertain. Trimming left V 6 bases short and J 8 bases short, with 9 bases between. This CDR3 is 11 amino acids long.

The chain combines TRBV29-1 with TRBJ2-5; TRBD2 might be the D (5 bases). V lost 4 bases and J lost 5, with 17 bases in between. The CDR3 covers 14 residues. Germline V gene sequence: CDR1 SQVTM, CDR2 ANQGSEA. This CDR3 reads CSVGGAALGETQYF. The CDR3 nucleotides are TGCAGCGTTGGGGGAGCTGCCCTGGGGGAGACCCAGTACTTC. The whole variable domain, filled in from reference TRBV29-1 and TRBJ2-5, reads SAVISQKPSRDICQRGTSLTIQCQVDSQVTMMFWYRQQPGQSLTLIATANQGSEATYESGFVIDKFPISRPNLTFSTLTVSNMSPEDSSIYLCSVGGAALGETQYFGPGTRLLVL.

The chain carries TRBV14 and TRBJ2-2; no definite D call. V was pared by 0 bases and J by 2 bases, with 4 bases between. The germline V gene has CDR1 SGHDN and CDR2 FVKESK. This CDR3 contains 14 residues. The CDR3 coding sequence is TGTGCCAGCAGCCAAGAAGTCAACACCGGGGAGCTGTTTTTT. As protein: CASSQEVNTGELFF.

This clonotype was found a few times. The V and J genes are TRBV6-2 or TRBV6-3 and TRBJ2-5; 14 bases align to TRBD2. This CDR3 region has 16 residues. Trimming at V came to 3 bases and at J to 6 bases, leaving 6 bases not matched to a gene. Germline CDR1 and CDR2: MNHEY and SVGEGT. The CDR3 protein is CASSYPGLAGEKTQYF. In DNA, the CDR3 is TGTGCCAGCAGTTATCCGGGACTAGCGGGAGAAAAGACCCAGTACTTC.

The chain joins TRBV20-1 to TRBJ2-4; D not resolved. CDR1 and CDR2 from the germline V gene are DFQATT and SNEGSKA (reference sequence). V was cut by 6 bases and J by 7 bases, with 13 bases left in between. This CDR3 comprises 12 residues. The CDR3 DNA reads TGCAGTGCGGCTCTGGGGAATAACATTCAGTACTTC. Amino acids: CSAALGNNIQYF.